The clone carrying this T cell receptor (beta chain) was detected only a few times. Its matching antigen is unknown. This record belongs to a study of CD8+CD57+ T cells in acquired aplastic anemia. Overall study context: An average of roughly 2.9 ug of DNA was obtained from sorted CD4+ and CD8+ cells. Study results and caveats: Some 29 CD8+ CDR3 sequences were shared between patients and controls.

This CDR3 has 14 residues. Germline V gene data show CDR1 as DFQATT and CDR2 as SNEGSKA (reference sequence). V was shortened by 1 base and J by 9 bases, with 18 bases between the two germline ends. Selection for sequencing was limited to patients who had shown CD8+CD57+ cell expansion by flow cytometry. Each of the patients presented with severe acquired aplastic anemia. At blood sampling, none of the patients had yet received therapy. Genomic DNA was employed as the template in profiling TCR beta VDJ and CDR3. TCRdb ran MiXCR on the reads and lists one entry per CDR3 protein. The repertoire has fewer than 250,000 distinct CDR3 sequences, 40% to 60% of them found once; the top ten carry just under 20%.

The chain combines TRBV20-1 with TRBJ2-5, with a tentative D call TRBD1 (5 bases). The sequenced sample was sorted CD4+, CD8+, or CD8+CD57+ T cells (not recorded which) from PBMCs. This TCR was sampled from a human donor with aplastic anemia. In DNA, the CDR3 is TGCAGTGCTAGAGTCCCAGGGTCCAATCAGCCCCAGTACTTC. Protein product: CSARVPGSNQPQYF.